This T cell receptor (beta chain) was retrieved from a study of T-cell reconstitution after alpha-beta-depleted transplantation in children. This clonotype was detected many times. The TCRbeta library incorporated unique molecular identifiers. TCRdb re-analysed the PCR reads in MiXCR, keeping a single row per CDR3 protein. The sample consists of 200,000 to 250,000 distinct CDR3 sequences, roughly 8.2% of them appearing once. The material sequenced was PBMCs, mostly from graft donor cells, taken 180 days after TCRalphabeta/CD19-depleted stem cell transplant. The receptor comes from a male patient under 18 who had a stem cell transplant for acute lymphoblastic leukemia, so the T cells may come from the graft donor.

CDR3 in amino acids: CSAGSTGGGETQYF. CDR3 DNA sequence: TGCAGCGCAGGCTCGACAGGGGGCGGAGAGACCCAGTACTTC. This chain connects TRBV29-1 to TRBJ2-5, with 10 bases identical to TRBD1. This CDR3 is 14 amino acids long. In germline, CDR1 is SQVTM, CDR2 ANQGSEA. Trimming took 7 bases from V and 4 from J; bases not matched to a gene: 9.